These 22 T cell receptor beta chains came from one sample sequenced in a study of blood T cell repertoires in COVID-19. Measured with immunoSEQ multiplex PCR; TCRdb has only the in-frame clones, and not every one. This sample carries 380,000 or so clones, 70% to 90% of them seen once, and the ten largest clones take approximately 1.3%. The sequenced material came from PBMCs or T cells enriched from blood (not recorded which). The origin of the receptors is a man younger than 45 who had recovered from COVID-19.

The DNA of the CDR3 is TGTGCCAGCAGATTCATCTCTGGAAACACCATATATTTT. Protein: CASRFISGNTIYF. V is TRBV5-6 and J is TRBJ1-3, with no clear D. Trimming left V 5 bases short and J 0 bases short, with 6 bases between. Looked up from germline, CDR1 is SGHDT and CDR2 is YYEEEE. There are 13 residues in the CDR3. Based on the CDR3 plus reference TRBV5-6 and TRBJ1-3, the full variable domain is DAGVTQSPTHLIKTRGQQVTLRCSPKSGHDTVSWYQQALGQGPQFIFQYYEEEERQRGNFPDRFSGHQFPNYSSELNVNALLLGDSALYLCASRFISGNTIYFGEGSWLTVV.

This clone was picked up a small number of times. The gene calls are TRBV10-3 and TRBJ1-2; 9 nucleotides match TRBD1. V lost 6 bases and J lost 3; bases outside the gene matches: 2. The CDR3 covers 13 residues. The germline V gene has CDR1 ENHRY and CDR2 SYGVKD. The CDR3 bases are TGTGCCATCAGCCGACAGGGGGACTATGGCTACACCTTC. Translated, it gives CAISRQGDYGYTF.

The chain carries TRBV6-5 and TRBJ1-1, with D tentatively TRBD1 (6 bases). From germline, CDR1 is MNHEY and CDR2 SVGAGI. V was shortened by 6 bases and J by 11 bases, with 22 bases between the two germline ends. CDR3 size: 14 residues. As DNA, the CDR3 is TGTGCCAGCAGCCTGCAACAGGGTTGGGTTGGGGCTTTCTTT. This translates into CASSLQQGWVGAFF.

This clone was counted a single time. This chain connects TRBV7-2 to TRBJ2-5, with D tentatively TRBD1 (5 bases). Germline CDR1 and CDR2: SGHTA and FQGNSA. With 1 base removed from V and 7 bases from J, the gap between germline ends came to 19 bases. This CDR3 is 16 amino acids long. Here the CDR3 DNA reads TGTGCCAGCAGCTTAGGTCAGGGCCCGGTGTTTGGGACCCAGTACTTC. Amino acids: CASSLGQGPVFGTQYF. Complete variable domain (other parts from reference TRBV7-2 and TRBJ2-5): GAGVSQSPSNKVTEKGKDVELRCDPISGHTALYWYRQSLGQGLEFLIYFQGNSAPDKSGLPSDRFSAERTGGSVSTLTIQRTQQEDSAVYLCASSLGQGPVFGTQYFGPGTRLLVL.

The sample holds one count of this clone. The V gene is TRBV23-1, the J gene TRBJ1-3; D unclear. TRBV23-1 belongs to the ORF category, with a function that is uncertain. The CDR3 runs to 16 residues. With 1 base removed from V and 1 base from J, the gap between germline ends came to 11 bases. The CDR3 reads CASSQFNRASGNTIYF. In nucleotides, the CDR3 is TGCGCCAGCAGTCAATTTAACAGAGCTTCTGGAAACACCATATATTTT.

V is TRBV4-1 and J is TRBJ2-1; TRBD2 matches 7 bases. The CDR3 runs 19 residues. Germline CDR1 and CDR2: MGHRA and YSYEKL. V lost 1 base, J lost 0 bases, and 12 bases stayed unmatched. Here the CDR3 DNA reads TGCGCCAGCAGCCAAGTGGACCTCGGGCTAGCGGCCTCCTACAATGAGCAGTTCTTC. Amino acids: CASSQVDLGLAASYNEQFF.

The chain's CDR3 is CASSFGDSSYEQYF. The CDR3 bases are TGTGCCAGCAGCTTCGGGGACTCGAGCTACGAGCAGTACTTC. This sequence joins TRBV13 and TRBJ2-7; a weak D match, TRBD2 (6 bases). This CDR3 has 14 residues. CDR1 PRHDT and CDR2 FYEKMQ come from the germline V gene (reference sequence). Trimming shortened V by 3 bases and J by 3 bases, and 12 bases separated the two germline ends.

The chain combines TRBV6-5 with TRBJ1-4, with D possibly TRBD1 on 5 matching bases. The CDR3 length is 12 residues. V was pared by 6 bases and J by 8 bases, with 10 bases between. The germline V gene has CDR1 MNHEY and CDR2 SVGAGI. Here the CDR3 DNA reads TGTGCCAGCAGGGGGGGAGAAGAAAAACTGTTTTTT. The encoded protein is CASRGGEEKLFF.

J is TRBJ2-2 and V is TRBV7-9; TRBD1 matches 8 bases. CDR1 is SEHNR, CDR2 FQNEAQ, per germline (reference sequence). The length of the CDR3 is 18 residues. Trimming cost V 2 bases and J 3 bases; bases outside gene matches: 11. The CDR3 DNA reads as TGTGCCAGCAGCTTACTATCGTGGGGACAGGCGGACACCGGGGAGCTGTTTTTT. As protein: CASSLLSWGQADTGELFF.

The sample holds one count of this clone. The chain links TRBV11-2 to TRBJ1-1; 7 nucleotides line up with TRBD1. The CDR3 extends over 17 amino acids. Germline CDR1 and CDR2: SGHAT and FQNNGV. V was clipped by 5 bases and J by 3 bases; unmatched bases: 15. CDR3 nucleotide sequence: TGTGCCAGCAGCATACGAAGAGGACAGGAGTTTGACACTGAAGCTTTCTTT. Amino acids: CASSIRRGQEFDTEAFF.

V is TRBV18 and J is TRBJ2-7, with 9 bases lining up with TRBD2. The germline gives CDR1 KGHSH, CDR2 LQKENI. V was pared by 3 bases and J by 5 bases, with 5 bases of the junction left unmatched. The CDR3 runs to 14 residues. The CDR3 DNA reads TGTGCCAGCTCACCTGCGGGGGGGTTGGACGAGCAGTACTTC. This encodes CASSPAGGLDEQYF.

This rearrangement joins TRBV19 to TRBJ1-2; D is unclear. Germline CDR1 is LNHDA and CDR2 is SQIVND (reference sequence). The CDR3 has 12 residues. Trimming pared 4 bases from V and 4 bases from J, leaving 7 bases between. CDR3 amino acids: CASSTRSYGYTF. The CDR3 region has the DNA TGTGCCAGTAGTACCAGGTCCTATGGCTACACCTTC.

V and J are TRBV6-6 and TRBJ1-2, with 9 nucleotides matching TRBD1. This CDR3 contains 16 residues. CDR1 is MNHNY and CDR2 is SVGAGI in the germline V gene (reference sequence). Trimming took 1 base from V and 6 from J; bases not matched to a gene: 9. DNA for the CDR3: TGTGCCAGCAGTTACTTACAGGGGGCGCGATCAGATGGCTACACCTTC. Its translation is CASSYLQGARSDGYTF.

This chain links TRBV3-1 (or the pseudogene TRBV3-2) with TRBJ1-2; tentative D call: TRBD1 (5 bases). CDR3 size: 11 residues. The V gene's germline CDR1 is LGHDT and CDR2 YNNKEL (reference sequence). Trimming took 2 bases from V and 11 from J, leaving 9 bases between them. The CDR3 bases are TGTGCCAGCAGCCAAACATACAGGTACACCTTC. Its protein is CASSQTYRYTF.

The chain has TRBV9 and TRBJ1-2; 8 bases are a match to TRBD1. CDR1 is SGDLS, CDR2 YYNGEE, per germline. The CDR3 contains 15 residues. V was pared by 4 bases and J by 2 bases, with 7 bases of the junction left unmatched. CDR3 in DNA: TGTGCCAGCAGCTTGACAGGGGTCGACAACTATGGCTACACCTTC. This sequence encodes CASSLTGVDNYGYTF.

The chain recombines TRBV6-2 or TRBV6-3 with TRBJ1-5; 8 positions match TRBD1. Germline loops: CDR1 MNHEY, CDR2 SVGEGT. This CDR3 has 14 residues. The V segment lost 6 bases and the J segment 7 bases; nucleotides outside the gene matches: 8. The CDR3 loop reads CASSSTGAGQPQHF. The CDR3 bases are TGTGCCAGCAGCTCGACAGGGGCTGGACAGCCCCAGCATTTT.

The chain employs TRBV19 and TRBJ2-3; D uncertain. V dropped 6 bases and J dropped 1 base, with 11 bases sitting between them. The germline V gene has CDR1 LNHDA and CDR2 SQIVND (reference sequence). This CDR3 is 14 amino acids long. In DNA form, the CDR3 reads TGTGCCAGTAGGGAGACCTGGGGCACAGATACGCAGTATTTT. This sequence encodes CASRETWGTDTQYF.

The chain employs TRBV27 and TRBJ1-2; 7 bases map to TRBD1. The CDR3 has 15 amino acids. CDR1 is MNHEY, CDR2 SMNVEV, per germline (reference sequence). J was trimmed by 5 bases and V by 5 bases; bases with no gene match: 11. Written as DNA, the CDR3 is TGTGCCAGCAGTCCGGACAGGCCCCAGGAATATGGCTACACCTTC. Translating gives CASSPDRPQEYGYTF.

This chain joins TRBV5-1 and TRBJ1-1; D is perhaps TRBD1 (6 bases). Between the trimmed V and J ends, which lost 6 bases and 4 bases, there was a span of 19 bases. This CDR3 has 15 residues. CDR1 is SGHRS, CDR2 YFSETQ, per germline. The CDR3 DNA is TGCGCCAGCAACCCAGAAACAGGGATCGGCACTGAAGCTTTCTTT. Translated, it gives CASNPETGIGTEAFF.

This clone was detected a few times. V and J are TRBV19 and TRBJ1-6; tentatively, D is TRBD1 (6 bases). The CDR3 runs to 15 residues. CDR1 is LNHDA, CDR2 SQIVND, per germline (reference sequence). Trimming took off 3 bases at V and 7 bases at J, with 13 bases between the two ends. In DNA, the CDR3 is TGTGCCAGTAGTATGCGGGCAGGGGTAAATTCACCCCTCCACTTT. Translating gives CASSMRAGVNSPLHF. Supplemented by reference TRBV19 and TRBJ1-6, the full variable domain reads DGGITQSPKYLFRKEGQNVTLSCEQNLNHDAMYWYRQDPGQGLRLIYYSQIVNDFQKGDIAEGYSVSREKKESFPLTVTSAQKNPTAFYLCASSMRAGVNSPLHFGNGTRLTVT.

The chain is built from TRBV19 and TRBJ2-2; 10 bases line up with TRBD1. V lost 3 bases, J lost 4 bases, and 8 bases stayed unmatched. CDR1 LNHDA and CDR2 SQIVND come from the germline V gene (reference sequence). The CDR3 has 17 residues. CDR3 DNA: TGTGCCAGTAGTATTGGGACAGGGGCGCCCCTCACCGGGGAGCTGTTTTTT. It specifies CASSIGTGAPLTGELFF.

This clone was seen more than once but under ten times. Other DNA sequences within the sample encode an identical CDR3. V and J are TRBV6-1 and TRBJ1-1; 8 bases agree with TRBD1. V was clipped by 2 bases and J by 6 bases; unmatched bases: 5. The CDR3 covers 14 residues. From germline, CDR1 is MNHNS and CDR2 SASEGT. As DNA, the CDR3 is TGTGCCAGCAGTGAACCCCGGACAGGGTCTGAAGCTTTCTTT. Translating it yields CASSEPRTGSEAFF.